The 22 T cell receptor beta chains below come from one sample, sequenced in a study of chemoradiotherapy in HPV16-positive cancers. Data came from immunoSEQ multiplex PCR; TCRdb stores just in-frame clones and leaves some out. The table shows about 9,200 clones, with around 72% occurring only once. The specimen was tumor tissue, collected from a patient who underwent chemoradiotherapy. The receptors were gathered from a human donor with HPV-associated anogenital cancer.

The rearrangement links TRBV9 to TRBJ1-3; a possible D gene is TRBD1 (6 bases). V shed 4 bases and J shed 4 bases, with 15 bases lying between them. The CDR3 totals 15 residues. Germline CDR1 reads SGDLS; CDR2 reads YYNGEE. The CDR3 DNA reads TGTGCCAGCAGCCTCCGTCCGGGGGGCGGAAACACCATATATTTT. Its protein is CASSLRPGGGNTIYF.

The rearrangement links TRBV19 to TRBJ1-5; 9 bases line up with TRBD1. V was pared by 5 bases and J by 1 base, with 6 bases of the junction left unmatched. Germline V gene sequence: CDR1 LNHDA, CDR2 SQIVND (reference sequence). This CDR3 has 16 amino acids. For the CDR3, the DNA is TGTGCCAGTAGTCCAGGGGACAGGGTAAGCAATCAGCCCCAGCATTTT. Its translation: CASSPGDRVSNQPQHF.

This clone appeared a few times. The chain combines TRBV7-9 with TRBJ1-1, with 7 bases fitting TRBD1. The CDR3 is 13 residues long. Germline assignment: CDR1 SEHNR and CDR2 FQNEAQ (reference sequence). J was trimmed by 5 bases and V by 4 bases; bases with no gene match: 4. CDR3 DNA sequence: TGTGCCAGCAGCTCCAACAGGGGAACTGAAGCTTTCTTT. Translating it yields CASSSNRGTEAFF.

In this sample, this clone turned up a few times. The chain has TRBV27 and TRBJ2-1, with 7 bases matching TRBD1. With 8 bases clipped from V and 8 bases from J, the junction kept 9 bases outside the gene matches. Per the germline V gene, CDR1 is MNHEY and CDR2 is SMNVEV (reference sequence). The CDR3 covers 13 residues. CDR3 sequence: CASGYKRGHEQFF. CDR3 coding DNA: TGTGCCAGCGGATACAAAAGGGGGCATGAGCAGTTCTTC.

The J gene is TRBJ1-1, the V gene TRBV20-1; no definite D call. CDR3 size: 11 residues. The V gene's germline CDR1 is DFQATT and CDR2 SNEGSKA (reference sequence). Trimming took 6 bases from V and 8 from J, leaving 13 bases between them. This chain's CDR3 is CSAFGRAEAFF. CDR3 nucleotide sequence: TGCAGTGCGTTCGGGAGGGCGGAAGCTTTCTTT.

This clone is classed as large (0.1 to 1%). The CDR3 region is CASSQDGLRDEQFF. CDR3 bases: TGCGCCAGCAGCCAAGACGGGCTCCGAGATGAGCAGTTCTTC. V and J are TRBV4-3 and TRBJ2-1; unclear D gene. Trimming stripped 0 bases from V and 8 bases from J, with 11 bases between. CDR3 size: 14 residues. Germline assignment: CDR1 LGHNA and CDR2 YSLEER.

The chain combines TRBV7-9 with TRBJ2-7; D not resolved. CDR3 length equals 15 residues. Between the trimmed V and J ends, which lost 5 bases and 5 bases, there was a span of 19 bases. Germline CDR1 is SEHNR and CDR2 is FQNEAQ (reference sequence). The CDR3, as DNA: TGTGCCAGCAGCCCCCGGTCCTCCATTGGTGACGAGCAGTACTTC. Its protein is CASSPRSSIGDEQYF. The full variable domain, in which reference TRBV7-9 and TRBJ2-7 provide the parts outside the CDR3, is DTGVSQNPRHKITKRGQNVTFRCDPISEHNRLYWYRQTLGQGPEFLTYFQNEAQLEKSRLLSDRFSAERPKGSFSTLEIQRTEQGDSAMYLCASSPRSSIGDEQYFGPGTRLTVT.

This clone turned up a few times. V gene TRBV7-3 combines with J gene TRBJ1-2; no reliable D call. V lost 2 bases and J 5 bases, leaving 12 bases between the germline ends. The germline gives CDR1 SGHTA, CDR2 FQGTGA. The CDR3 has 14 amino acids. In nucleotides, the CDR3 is TGTGCCAGCAGCTTAGGGCCACAGAATTATGGCTACACCTTC. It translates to CASSLGPQNYGYTF.

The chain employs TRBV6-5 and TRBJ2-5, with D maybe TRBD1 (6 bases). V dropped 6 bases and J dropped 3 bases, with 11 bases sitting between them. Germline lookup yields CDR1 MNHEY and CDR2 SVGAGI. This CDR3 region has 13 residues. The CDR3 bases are TGTGCCAGCAGCCGAACAGGGAAAGAGACCCAGTACTTC. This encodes CASSRTGKETQYF.

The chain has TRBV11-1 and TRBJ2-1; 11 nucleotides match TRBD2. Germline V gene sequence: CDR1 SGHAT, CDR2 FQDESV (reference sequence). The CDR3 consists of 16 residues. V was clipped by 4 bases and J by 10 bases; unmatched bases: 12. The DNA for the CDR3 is TGTGCCAGCAGCTACAGTGGGGCGACTAGCGGGATCGAGCAGTTCTTC. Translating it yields CASSYSGATSGIEQFF. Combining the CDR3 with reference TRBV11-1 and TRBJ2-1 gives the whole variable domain EAEVAQSPRYKITEKSQAVAFWCDPISGHATLYWYRQILGQGPELLVQFQDESVVDDSQLPKDRFSAERLKGVDSTLKIQPAELGDSAMYLCASSYSGATSGIEQFFGPGTRLTVL.

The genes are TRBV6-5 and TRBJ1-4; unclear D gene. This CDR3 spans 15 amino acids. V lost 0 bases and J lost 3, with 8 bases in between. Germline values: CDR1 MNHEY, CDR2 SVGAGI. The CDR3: CASSYSSGSNEKLFF. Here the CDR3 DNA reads TGTGCCAGCAGTTACTCGAGCGGTTCTAATGAAAAACTGTTTTTT.

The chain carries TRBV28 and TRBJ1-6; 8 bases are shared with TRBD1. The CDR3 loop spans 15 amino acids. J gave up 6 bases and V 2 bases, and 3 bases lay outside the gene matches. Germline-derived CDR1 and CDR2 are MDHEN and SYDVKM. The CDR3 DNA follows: TGTGCCAGCAGTTTAGGGGACAGGCGTAATTCACCCCTCCACTTT. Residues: CASSLGDRRNSPLHF. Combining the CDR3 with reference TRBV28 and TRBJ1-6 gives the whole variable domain DVKVTQSSRYLVKRTGEKVFLECVQDMDHENMFWYRQDPGLGLRLIYFSYDVKMKEKGDIPEGYSVSREKKERFSLILESASTNQTSMYLCASSLGDRRNSPLHFGNGTRLTVT.

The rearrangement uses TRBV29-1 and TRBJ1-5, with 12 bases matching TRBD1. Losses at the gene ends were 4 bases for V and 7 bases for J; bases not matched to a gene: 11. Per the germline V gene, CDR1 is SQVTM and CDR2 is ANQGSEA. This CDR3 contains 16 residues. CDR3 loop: CSVAGTGGDFLQPQHF. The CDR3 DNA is TGCAGCGTTGCCGGGACAGGGGGCGATTTTTTACAGCCCCAGCATTTT.

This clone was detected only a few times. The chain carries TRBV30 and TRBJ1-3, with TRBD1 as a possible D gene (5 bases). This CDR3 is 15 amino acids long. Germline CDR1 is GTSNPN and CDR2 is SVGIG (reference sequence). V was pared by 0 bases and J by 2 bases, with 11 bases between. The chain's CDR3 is CAWSVLGVPGNTIYF. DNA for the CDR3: TGTGCCTGGAGTGTACTAGGGGTGCCTGGAAACACCATATATTTT.

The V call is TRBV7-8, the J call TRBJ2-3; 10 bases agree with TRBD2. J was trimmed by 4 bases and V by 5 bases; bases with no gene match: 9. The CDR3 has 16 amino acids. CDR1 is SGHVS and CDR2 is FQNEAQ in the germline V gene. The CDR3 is CASSPPVSGGSDTQYF. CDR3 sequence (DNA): TGTGCCAGCAGCCCCCCCGTTAGCGGGGGGTCAGATACGCAGTATTTT.

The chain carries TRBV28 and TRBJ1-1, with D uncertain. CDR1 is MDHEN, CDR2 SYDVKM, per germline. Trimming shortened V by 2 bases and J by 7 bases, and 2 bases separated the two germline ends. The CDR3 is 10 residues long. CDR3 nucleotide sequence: TGTGCCAGCAGTTTACGTGAAGCTTTCTTT. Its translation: CASSLREAFF. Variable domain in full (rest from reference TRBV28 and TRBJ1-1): DVKVTQSSRYLVKRTGEKVFLECVQDMDHENMFWYRQDPGLGLRLIYFSYDVKMKEKGDIPEGYSVSREKKERFSLILESASTNQTSMYLCASSLREAFFGQGTRLTVV.

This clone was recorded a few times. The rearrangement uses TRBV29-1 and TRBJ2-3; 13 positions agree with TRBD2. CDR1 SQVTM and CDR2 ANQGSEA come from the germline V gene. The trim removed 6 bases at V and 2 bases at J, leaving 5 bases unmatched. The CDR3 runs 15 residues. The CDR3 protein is CSVRTSGSYTDTQYF. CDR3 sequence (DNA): TGCAGCGTGCGGACTAGCGGGAGCTACACAGATACGCAGTATTTT.

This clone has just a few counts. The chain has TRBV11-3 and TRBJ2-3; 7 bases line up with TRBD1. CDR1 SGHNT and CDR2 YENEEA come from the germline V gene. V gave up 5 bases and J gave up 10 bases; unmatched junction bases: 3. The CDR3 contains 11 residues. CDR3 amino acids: CASSRQGAQYF. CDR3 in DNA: TGTGCCAGCAGCCGACAGGGCGCGCAGTATTTT.

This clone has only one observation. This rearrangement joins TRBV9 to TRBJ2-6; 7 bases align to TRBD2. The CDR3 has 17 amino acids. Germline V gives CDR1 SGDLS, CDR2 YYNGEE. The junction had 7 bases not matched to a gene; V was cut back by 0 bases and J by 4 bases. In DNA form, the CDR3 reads TGTGCCAGCAGCGTAGATTTGGGGGGGGTAGGGGCCAACGTCCTGACTTTC. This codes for CASSVDLGGVGANVLTF.

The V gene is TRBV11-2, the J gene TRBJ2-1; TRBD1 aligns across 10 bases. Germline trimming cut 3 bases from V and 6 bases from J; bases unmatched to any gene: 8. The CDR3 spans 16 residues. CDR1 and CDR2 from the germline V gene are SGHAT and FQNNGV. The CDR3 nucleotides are TGTGCCAGCAGCTTCACCGGGACAGGGGTATCCAATGAGCAGTTCTTC. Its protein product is CASSFTGTGVSNEQFF.

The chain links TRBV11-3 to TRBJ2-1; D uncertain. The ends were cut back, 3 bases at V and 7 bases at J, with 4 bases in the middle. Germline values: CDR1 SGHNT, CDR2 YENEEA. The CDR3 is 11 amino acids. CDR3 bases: TGTGCCAGCAGCTTTGGGAATGAGCAGTTCTTC. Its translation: CASSFGNEQFF. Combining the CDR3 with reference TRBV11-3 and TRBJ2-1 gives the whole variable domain EAGVVQSPRYKIIEKKQPVAFWCNPISGHNTLYWYLQNLGQGPELLIRYENEEAVDDSQLPKDRFSAERLKGVDSTLKIQPAELGDSAVYLCASSFGNEQFFGPGTRLTVL.

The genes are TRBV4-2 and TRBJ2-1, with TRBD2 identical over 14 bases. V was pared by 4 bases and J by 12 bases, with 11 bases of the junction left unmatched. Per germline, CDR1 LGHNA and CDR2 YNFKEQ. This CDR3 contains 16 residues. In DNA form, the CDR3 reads TGTGCCAGCAGCCTCCGGACTAGCGGGGGGCGTAAGGTGCAGTTCTTC. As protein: CASSLRTSGGRKVQFF.